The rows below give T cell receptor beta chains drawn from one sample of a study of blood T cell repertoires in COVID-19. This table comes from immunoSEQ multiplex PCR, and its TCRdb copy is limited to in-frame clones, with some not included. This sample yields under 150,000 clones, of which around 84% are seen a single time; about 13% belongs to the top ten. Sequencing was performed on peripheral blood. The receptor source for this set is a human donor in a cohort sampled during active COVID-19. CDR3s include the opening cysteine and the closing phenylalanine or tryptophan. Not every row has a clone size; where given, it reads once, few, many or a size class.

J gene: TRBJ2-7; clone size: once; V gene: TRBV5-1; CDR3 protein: CASSQQQGFKQYF
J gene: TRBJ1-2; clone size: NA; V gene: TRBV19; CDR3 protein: CASSMALDRGYGYTF
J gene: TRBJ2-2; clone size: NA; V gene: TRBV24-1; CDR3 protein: CATSDSPGAGELFF
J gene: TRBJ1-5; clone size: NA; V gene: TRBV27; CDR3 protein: CASNPRGRNQPQHF
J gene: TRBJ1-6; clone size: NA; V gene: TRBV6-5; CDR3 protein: CASVGGSYNSPLHF
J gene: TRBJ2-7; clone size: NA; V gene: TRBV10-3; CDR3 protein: CAIKDRFVDEQYF
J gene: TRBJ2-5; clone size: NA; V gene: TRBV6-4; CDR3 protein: CASDQDRGREETQYF
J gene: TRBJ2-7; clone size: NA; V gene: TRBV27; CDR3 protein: CASSLEGGYSYEQYF
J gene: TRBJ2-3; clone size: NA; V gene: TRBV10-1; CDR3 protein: CASSESTGTDTQYF
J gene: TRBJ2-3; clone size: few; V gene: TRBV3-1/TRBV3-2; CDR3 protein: CASSPGVRRGDTQYF
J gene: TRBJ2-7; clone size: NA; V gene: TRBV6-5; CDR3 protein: CASKRTSGGLEQYF
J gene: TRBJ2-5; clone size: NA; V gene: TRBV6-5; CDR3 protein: CASSMGQGAQETQYF
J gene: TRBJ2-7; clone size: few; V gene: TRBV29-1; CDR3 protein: CSVEVLAGGYEQYF
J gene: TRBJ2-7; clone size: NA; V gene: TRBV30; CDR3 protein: CAWSVGRGSSEQYF
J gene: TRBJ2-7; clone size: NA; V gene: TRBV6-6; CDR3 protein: CASSYSSQVFYEQYF
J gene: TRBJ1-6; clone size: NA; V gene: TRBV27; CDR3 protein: CASSGTGGPVALHF
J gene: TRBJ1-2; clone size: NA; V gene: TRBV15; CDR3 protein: CATSRGGPAYGYTF
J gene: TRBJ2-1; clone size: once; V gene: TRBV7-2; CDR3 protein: CASSSGLYNEQFF
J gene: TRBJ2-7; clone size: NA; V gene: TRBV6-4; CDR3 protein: CASSEGTGPYEQYF
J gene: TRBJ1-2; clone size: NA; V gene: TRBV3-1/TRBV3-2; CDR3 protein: CASSQERGPYGYTF
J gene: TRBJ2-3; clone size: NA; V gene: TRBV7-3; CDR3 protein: CASSRQGLNTDTQYF
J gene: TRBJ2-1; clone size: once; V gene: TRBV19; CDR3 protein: CASSWWGGRNEQFF
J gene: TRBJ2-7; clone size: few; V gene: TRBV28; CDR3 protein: CASSLSGTSYEQYF
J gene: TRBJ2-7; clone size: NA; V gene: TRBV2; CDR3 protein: CASSFSREYEQYF
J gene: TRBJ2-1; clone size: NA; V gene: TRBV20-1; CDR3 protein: CSASSSGGRNEQFF
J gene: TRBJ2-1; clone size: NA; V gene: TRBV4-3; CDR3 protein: CASSPSASPSSYNEQFF
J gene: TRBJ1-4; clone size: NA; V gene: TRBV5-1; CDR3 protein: CASVQSTRWNEKLFF
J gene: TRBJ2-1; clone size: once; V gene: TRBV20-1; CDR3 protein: CSASVRSGGDNEQFF
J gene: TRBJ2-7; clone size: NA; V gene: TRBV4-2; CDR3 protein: CASSQDRGAIEQYF
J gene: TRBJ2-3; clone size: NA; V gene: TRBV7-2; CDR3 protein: CASSPDSLGTDTQYF
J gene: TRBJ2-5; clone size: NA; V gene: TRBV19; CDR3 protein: CASSTHRGIQETQYF
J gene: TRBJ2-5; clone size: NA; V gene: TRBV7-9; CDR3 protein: CASSLVSLSGETQYF
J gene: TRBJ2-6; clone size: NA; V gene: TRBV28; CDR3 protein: CASSSGHRSSGANVLTF
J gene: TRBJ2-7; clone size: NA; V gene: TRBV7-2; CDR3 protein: CASSPRSHTSGSYEQYF
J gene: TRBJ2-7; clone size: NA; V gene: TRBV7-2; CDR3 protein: CASSTRGSYEQYF
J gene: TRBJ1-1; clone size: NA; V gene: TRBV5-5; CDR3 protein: CASTRGGLNTEAFF
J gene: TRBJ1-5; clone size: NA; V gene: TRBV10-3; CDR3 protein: CAISETGQSNQPQHF
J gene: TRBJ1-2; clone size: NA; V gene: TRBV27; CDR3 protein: CASSPDRALSYGYTF
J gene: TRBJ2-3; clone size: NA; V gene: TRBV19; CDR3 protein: CASSIVGSGGLDTQYF
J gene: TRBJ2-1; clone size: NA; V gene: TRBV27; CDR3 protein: CASRDRGPQFF
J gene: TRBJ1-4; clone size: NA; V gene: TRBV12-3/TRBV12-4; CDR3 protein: CASTLQGTEKLFF
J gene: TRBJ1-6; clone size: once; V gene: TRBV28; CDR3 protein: CAIQQELYNSPLHF